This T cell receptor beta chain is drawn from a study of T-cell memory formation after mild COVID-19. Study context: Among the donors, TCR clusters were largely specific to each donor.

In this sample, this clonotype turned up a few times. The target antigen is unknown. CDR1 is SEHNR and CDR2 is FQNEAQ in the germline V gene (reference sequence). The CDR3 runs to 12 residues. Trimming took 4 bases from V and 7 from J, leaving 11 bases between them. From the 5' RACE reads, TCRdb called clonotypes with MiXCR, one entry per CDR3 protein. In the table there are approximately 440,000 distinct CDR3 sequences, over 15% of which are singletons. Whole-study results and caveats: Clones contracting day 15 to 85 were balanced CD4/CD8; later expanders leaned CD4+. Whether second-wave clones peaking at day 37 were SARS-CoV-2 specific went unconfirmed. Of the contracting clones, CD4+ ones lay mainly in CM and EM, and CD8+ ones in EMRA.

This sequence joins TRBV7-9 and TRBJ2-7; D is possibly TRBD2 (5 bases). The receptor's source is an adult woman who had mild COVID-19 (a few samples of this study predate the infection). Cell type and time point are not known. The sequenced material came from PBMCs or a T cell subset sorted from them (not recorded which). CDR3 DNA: TGTGCCAGCAGCTCCGGGATTGGGGAGCAGTACTTC. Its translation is CASSSGIGEQYF.